These 8 T cell receptor beta chains originate from one sample sequenced in a study of low-dose radiotherapy and immunotherapy resistance in tumors. Primers targeting TRAV and TRBV primed first-strand cDNA, covering alpha and beta chains. It was with a constant-region primer and a V-primer adapter that TCRs were amplified over around 19 PCR cycles. TCRdb re-derived calls from the reads in MiXCR, one entry per CDR3 protein. The sample gives 39,000 or so distinct CDR3 sequences, less than 25% of which show up once; approximately 9% is in the top ten. Time point specified: after trial treatment. Treatment given: LDRT plus nivolumab, ipilimumab, low-dose cyclophosphamide and aspirin (RACIN trial). Sequencing was performed on PBMCs, taken after low-dose radiotherapy plus immunotherapy. The receptor source for this set is a female donor with ovarian cancer.

This clonotype was seen repeatedly, ten times or more. This chain joins TRBV6-5 and TRBJ1-6; D remains unclear. Trimming took off 0 bases at V and 9 bases at J, with 3 bases between the two ends. CDR3 length equals 12 residues. CDR1 is MNHEY and CDR2 is SVGAGI in the germline V gene. The CDR3 loop reads CASSYSGSPLHF. Here the CDR3 DNA reads TGTGCCAGCAGTTACTCGGGTTCACCCCTCCACTTT.

The genes are TRBV7-6 and TRBJ2-1; D is unresolved. Trimming stripped 7 bases from V and 2 bases from J, with 3 bases between. The germline V gene encodes CDR1 SGHVS and CDR2 FNYEAQ. The CDR3 runs 11 residues. The CDR3 is CASTAYNEQFF. CDR3 nucleotides: TGTGCCAGCACCGCCTACAATGAGCAGTTCTTC.

This clonotype was counted ten times or more. V and J are TRBV27 and TRBJ1-2; D call uncertain. Germline V CDR1 and CDR2: MNHEY, SMNVEV (reference sequence). Trimming cost V 6 bases and J 7 bases, with 18 bases left between them. This CDR3 is built from 14 residues. This CDR3 is CASRYTPPTGGYTF. DNA of the CDR3: TGTGCCAGCAGATACACCCCCCCGACGGGTGGCTACACCTTC.

V usage is TRBV5-1 and J usage is TRBJ1-1, with D perhaps matching TRBD1 (5 bases). The germline V gene encodes CDR1 SGHRS and CDR2 YFSETQ. The CDR3 length is 16 residues. The ends were cut back, 4 bases at V and 1 base at J, with 17 bases in the middle. The CDR3 coding sequence is TGCGCCAGCAGCCTCCAGGGAGGAGCGGGGAACACTGAAGCTTTCTTT. Its protein is CASSLQGGAGNTEAFF.

The table lists this clonotype with many counts. J is TRBJ2-3 and V is TRBV5-5, with D hard to call. The CDR3 consists of 13 residues. V was cut by 2 bases and J by 6 bases, with 10 bases left in between. The V gene's germline CDR1 is SGHKS and CDR2 YYEKEE (reference sequence). The CDR3 loop reads CASSFTLGDTQYF. As DNA, the CDR3 is TGTGCCAGCAGCTTCACGTTGGGGGATACGCAGTATTTT.

This clonotype was found many times. V gene TRBV10-3 combines with J gene TRBJ1-6; 7 nucleotides line up with TRBD1. V gave up 8 bases and J gave up 5 bases; unmatched junction bases: 6. Germline values: CDR1 ENHRY, CDR2 SYGVKD. The CDR3 runs to 14 residues. The CDR3 DNA is TGTGCCATCTCCGGACAGGCGGATAATTCACCCCTCCACTTT. This translates into CAISGQADNSPLHF.

This clonotype was counted at least ten times. The chain joins TRBV7-8 to TRBJ2-7, with a possible D match to TRBD2 (7 bases). This CDR3 region has 15 residues. In germline, CDR1 is SGHVS, CDR2 FQNEAQ. V dropped 1 base and J dropped 10 bases, with 20 bases sitting between them. DNA for the CDR3: TGTGCCAGCAGCTTAGAAGCGGTCGGTGGCGGGGGCCAGTACTTC. It translates to CASSLEAVGGGGQYF.

This clonotype was seen more than once but under ten times. The chain links TRBV7-9 to TRBJ2-1, with 7 bases aligning to TRBD2. The J segment lost 6 bases and the V segment lost 5 bases, leaving 13 bases of the junction unmatched. The CDR3 is 16 amino acids. Germline-derived CDR1 and CDR2 are SEHNR and FQNEAQ (reference sequence). The chain's CDR3 is CASSDRGVGRGNEQFF. The CDR3, as DNA: TGTGCCAGCAGCGATCGGGGGGTTGGCCGTGGCAATGAGCAGTTCTTC.